These 30 T cell receptor beta chains came from one sample sequenced in a study of blood T cell repertoires in COVID-19. Repertoires were generated with immunoSEQ multiplex PCR, while TCRdb's copy carries only in-frame clones and drops some. The sample has 85,000 to 130,000 clones; around 82% are singletons. Sequencing input: peripheral blood. Receptor source: a man in his fifties or sixties with acute or convalescent COVID-19.

This clone was seen just once. This chain connects TRBV3-1 (or the pseudogene TRBV3-2) to TRBJ1-4; 11 bases map to TRBD1. The germline V gene encodes CDR1 LGHDT and CDR2 YNNKEL (reference sequence). CDR3 length equals 16 residues. J gave up 8 bases and V 1 base, and 6 bases lay outside the gene matches. The CDR3 is CASSQARTGGREKLFF. The CDR3 DNA follows: TGTGCCAGCAGCCAAGCGCGGACAGGGGGCCGAGAAAAACTGTTTTTT.

Only one count was recorded for this clone. One end of the junction does not line up with germline, which may come from a read error. The CDR3 spells CASSEGGIAGAQGTQYF. The CDR3 DNA reads as TGTGCCAGCAGTGAAGGAGGAATAGCGGGGGCCCAAGGGACCCAGTACTTC. V is TRBV6-1 and J is TRBJ2-5; 9 nucleotides match TRBD2. CDR3 length equals 17 residues. The germline CDR1 and CDR2 sequences are MNHNS and SASEGT.

This clone was counted a single time. J is TRBJ1-2 and V is TRBV2, with D possibly TRBD1 on 5 matching bases. Germline CDR1 and CDR2: SNHLY and FYNNEI. The CDR3 spans 10 residues. The CDR3 spells CARGLGGYTF. As DNA, the CDR3 is TGTGCTCGGGGGTTGGGTGGCTACACCTTC.

The chain recombines TRBV29-1 with TRBJ1-1, with 9 bases matching TRBD1. This CDR3 is 13 amino acids long. The germline V gene encodes CDR1 SQVTM and CDR2 ANQGSEA. With V trimmed by 4 bases and J by 8 bases, 8 bases remained unmatched. CDR3 region: CSVGTWGQGEAFF. The CDR3 bases are TGCAGCGTTGGGACGTGGGGACAGGGCGAAGCTTTCTTT.

This clone was counted between two and nine times. The rearrangement joins TRBV5-1 to TRBJ1-6, with D possibly matching TRBD1 (6 bases). The germline gives CDR1 SGHRS, CDR2 YFSETQ. The CDR3 runs to 14 residues. V gave up 5 bases and J gave up 7 bases, with 13 bases separating them. The CDR3, as DNA: TGCGCCAGCAGTCTCCAGGGGATGAATTCACCCCTCCACTTT. Its translation is CASSLQGMNSPLHF.

This rearrangement joins TRBV18 to TRBJ1-1; D remains ambiguous. V was pared by 8 bases and J by 6 bases, with 7 bases between. In germline, CDR1 is KGHSH, CDR2 LQKENI. The CDR3 consists of 10 residues. The chain's CDR3 is CASRGAEAFF. In DNA, the CDR3 is TGTGCCAGCCGAGGTGCTGAAGCTTTCTTT. The variable domain in full, with the rest retrieved from reference TRBV18 and TRBJ1-1, is NAGVMQNPRHLVRRRGQEARLRCSPMKGHSHVYWYRQLPEEGLKFMVYLQKENIIDESGMPKERFSAEFPKEGPSILRIQQVVRGDSAAYFCASRGAEAFFGQGTRLTVV.

This sequence joins TRBV20-1 and TRBJ2-1; the D gene is possibly TRBD2 (5 bases). The V end lost 7 bases, the J end lost 5 bases, and 9 bases lay between the germline ends. The germline gives CDR1 DFQATT, CDR2 SNEGSKA (reference sequence). There are 11 residues in the CDR3. CDR3 sequence: CSGTAHNEQFF. The CDR3 bases are TGCAGTGGGACTGCCCACAATGAGCAGTTCTTC.

V usage is TRBV5-1 and J usage is TRBJ2-5; a weak D match, TRBD1 (5 bases). V was cut by 0 bases and J by 4 bases, with 13 bases left in between. The CDR3 has 15 residues. Germline lookup yields CDR1 SGHRS and CDR2 YFSETQ. This CDR3 reads CASSLGRVSGETQYF. CDR3 coding DNA: TGCGCCAGCAGCTTGGGCAGGGTTTCGGGAGAGACCCAGTACTTC.

The chain couples TRBV19 to TRBJ1-1; weak D call: TRBD1 (6 bases). This CDR3 is built from 15 residues. V shed 5 bases and J shed 1 base, with 14 bases lying between them. CDR1 is LNHDA and CDR2 is SQIVND in the germline V gene (reference sequence). CDR3 coding DNA: TGTGCCAGTAGTCGTTCAGGGGTCCGGAACACTGAAGCTTTCTTT. Amino acids: CASSRSGVRNTEAFF.

V usage is TRBV5-1 and J usage is TRBJ2-7; 10 bases are shared with TRBD1. J lost 2 bases, V lost 0 bases, and 5 bases had no gene match. This CDR3 has 16 residues. Germline CDR1 is SGHRS and CDR2 is YFSETQ. CDR3: CASSLAPGQGAYEQYF. The CDR3 bases are TGCGCCAGCAGCTTGGCCCCCGGACAGGGGGCCTACGAGCAGTACTTC.

The rearrangement joins TRBV19 to TRBJ2-7, with 9 bases identical to TRBD1. CDR3 length: 14 residues. The trim removed 4 bases at V and 5 bases at J, leaving 6 bases unmatched. Germline V gene sequence: CDR1 LNHDA, CDR2 SQIVND (reference sequence). Written as DNA, the CDR3 is TGTGCCAGTAGTAGTACCGGGACAGGGAACGAGCAGTACTTC. Amino acids: CASSSTGTGNEQYF.

The V call is TRBV28, the J call TRBJ2-7; the D gene is possibly TRBD2 (6 bases). Germline loops: CDR1 MDHEN, CDR2 SYDVKM. The V end was cut by 3 bases, the J end by 4 bases, with 16 bases between. The CDR3 runs to 15 residues. CDR3 in amino acids: CASSFRPGRTYEQYF. Here the CDR3 DNA reads TGTGCCAGCAGTTTTCGTCCCGGGAGAACATACGAGCAGTACTTC.

The J gene is TRBJ2-1, the V gene TRBV2; TRBD2 matches at 8 bases. Germline CDR1 reads SNHLY; CDR2 reads FYNNEI. The length of the CDR3 is 11 residues. V was pared by 6 bases and J by 14 bases, with 6 bases of the junction left unmatched. CDR3 nucleotides: TGTGCCAGCAGCGGGGGACTAGAGGAGTTCTTC. This codes for CASSGGLEEFF.

J is TRBJ2-7 and V is TRBV5-6; D is perhaps TRBD2 (7 bases). Germline V gives CDR1 SGHDT, CDR2 YYEEEE. V lost 0 bases and J 6 bases, leaving 13 bases between the germline ends. This CDR3 is built from 14 residues. Here the CDR3 reads CASSLVGGGGEQYF. The CDR3 DNA is TGTGCCAGCAGCTTGGTGGGAGGGGGAGGCGAGCAGTACTTC.

The chain is built from TRBV9 and TRBJ1-1, with D maybe TRBD1 (6 bases). Trimming pared 4 bases from V and 8 bases from J, leaving 15 bases between. The CDR3 extends over 13 amino acids. Germline V gene lookup returns CDR1 SGDLS and CDR2 YYNGEE. CDR3 sequence: CASSPGGGLEAFF. The DNA of the CDR3 is TGTGCCAGCAGCCCCGGGGGGGGCCTAGAAGCTTTCTTT.

The chain employs TRBV5-1 and TRBJ1-5; D remains unclear. The CDR3 sequence is 15 residues long. V was clipped by 0 bases and J by 3 bases, with 10 bases between them. The germline V gene has CDR1 SGHRS and CDR2 YFSETQ. CDR3 nucleotide sequence: TGCGCCAGCAGCTTGGATCCAGGCTCCAATCAGCCCCAGCATTTT. Its protein product is CASSLDPGSNQPQHF. Combining the CDR3 with reference TRBV5-1 and TRBJ1-5 gives the whole variable domain KAGVTQTPRYLIKTRGQQVTLSCSPISGHRSVSWYQQTPGQGLQFLFEYFSETQRNKGNFPGRFSGRQFSNSRSEMNVSTLELGDSALYLCASSLDPGSNQPQHFGDGTRLSIL.

This rearrangement joins TRBV18 to TRBJ2-5; D is possibly TRBD1 (6 bases). The V gene's germline CDR1 is KGHSH and CDR2 LQKENI. The CDR3 runs 16 residues. V lost 3 bases and J 7 bases, leaving 21 bases between the germline ends. The CDR3 region has the DNA TGTGCCAGCTCACCCCTCCGGGACACCTCTAAAGGGACCCAGTACTTC. Translating it yields CASSPLRDTSKGTQYF.

The chain uses TRBV28 and TRBJ1-1, with D uncertain. CDR1 is MDHEN and CDR2 is SYDVKM in the germline V gene. The CDR3 spans 14 residues. Trimming took 0 bases from V and 1 from J, leaving 6 bases between them. The CDR3 nucleotides read TGTGCCAGCAGTTTATGGTCAGGGAACACTGAAGCTTTCTTT. Protein: CASSLWSGNTEAFF.

This clone has just one count. V is TRBV9 and J is TRBJ1-1; possible D gene TRBD1, 5 bases. The V end was cut by 0 bases, the J end by 0 bases, with 6 bases between. Germline CDR1 and CDR2: SGDLS and YYNGEE. There are 14 residues in the CDR3. CDR3 loop: CASSVGQMNTEAFF. The CDR3 DNA sequence: TGTGCCAGCAGCGTAGGACAGATGAACACTGAAGCTTTCTTT.

This clone has only a few counts. This chain joins TRBV14 and TRBJ1-2; unclear D gene. Trimming removed 1 base at V and 8 bases at J, with 8 bases between. The CDR3 totals 12 residues. CDR1 and CDR2 from the germline V gene are SGHDN and FVKESK. This CDR3 is CASSQGGGGYTF. CDR3 in DNA: TGTGCCAGCAGCCAAGGGGGAGGCGGCTACACCTTC. The full variable domain, with the rest looked up from reference TRBV14 and TRBJ1-2, is EAGVTQFPSHSVIEKGQTVTLRCDPISGHDNLYWYRRVMGKEIKFLLHFVKESKQDESGMPNNRFLAERTGGTYSTLKVQPAELEDSGVYFCASSQGGGGYTFGSGTRLTVV.

The rearrangement links TRBV2 to TRBJ2-6; D call uncertain. This CDR3 is built from 14 residues. Germline lookup yields CDR1 SNHLY and CDR2 FYNNEI. V was pared by 6 bases and J by 1 base, with 7 bases between. CDR3: CASRQSSGANVLTF. CDR3 coding DNA: TGTGCCAGCAGACAGTCTTCTGGGGCCAACGTCCTGACTTTC.

The V and J genes are TRBV7-3 and TRBJ2-3; TRBD2 matches at 11 bases. The ends lost 6 bases at V and 5 bases at J; junction bases unmatched: 1. The germline CDR1 and CDR2 sequences are SGHTA and FQGTGA. This CDR3 region has 13 residues. Written as DNA, the CDR3 is TGTGCCAGCAGACTAGCGGGGGAAGATACGCAGTATTTT. This encodes CASRLAGEDTQYF.

The V gene is TRBV27, the J gene TRBJ1-1; 7 bases map to TRBD1. The length of the CDR3 is 11 residues. CDR1 and CDR2 from the germline V gene are MNHEY and SMNVEV (reference sequence). Trimming took 7 bases from V and 8 from J; bases not matched to a gene: 4. The CDR3 reads CASTGGREAFF. The CDR3 nucleotides are TGTGCCAGCACAGGGGGTAGGGAAGCTTTCTTT.

The chain employs TRBV9 and TRBJ2-5; D is possibly TRBD2 (5 bases). There are 14 residues in the CDR3. Trimming removed 0 bases at V and 2 bases at J, with 8 bases between. Germline loops: CDR1 SGDLS, CDR2 YYNGEE. CDR3 in DNA: TGTGCCAGCAGCGTAGACCAGCGGCAAGAGACCCAGTACTTC. Translation gives CASSVDQRQETQYF.

V and J are TRBV5-1 and TRBJ2-2; TRBD2 matches at 9 bases. Germline CDR1 reads SGHRS; CDR2 reads YFSETQ. V dropped 9 bases and J dropped 0; count of bases not matched to a gene: 3. The CDR3 spans 14 residues. For the CDR3, the DNA is TGCGCCACCGGACTAGCGACGAACACCGGGGAGCTGTTTTTT. Residues: CATGLATNTGELFF.

The count of this clone is one. V is TRBV5-1 and J is TRBJ2-1, with TRBD2 identical over 7 bases. Germline values: CDR1 SGHRS, CDR2 YFSETQ. This CDR3 has 14 amino acids. V lost 4 bases, J lost 10 bases, and 11 bases stayed unmatched. Here the CDR3 reads CASSGGEGMGEQFF. DNA for the CDR3: TGCGCCAGCAGCGGAGGGGAGGGGATGGGAGAGCAGTTCTTC.

This sequence joins TRBV9 and TRBJ2-1, with no clear D. V was clipped by 0 bases and J by 4 bases, with 11 bases between them. Per germline, CDR1 SGDLS and CDR2 YYNGEE. The CDR3 contains 15 residues. The DNA of the CDR3 is TGTGCCAGCAGCGTAGGAGCAGCGTCGTACAATGAGCAGTTCTTC. Translating it yields CASSVGAASYNEQFF.

This chain links TRBV11-3 with TRBJ2-7, with TRBD2 matching over 7 bases. This CDR3 spans 17 amino acids. From germline, CDR1 is SGHNT and CDR2 YENEEA. J lost 0 bases, V lost 5 bases, and 13 bases had no gene match. The CDR3 loop reads CASSPLSGSLSSYEQYF. CDR3 in DNA: TGTGCCAGCAGCCCCCTTAGCGGGTCCCTAAGCTCCTACGAGCAGTACTTC.

This clone came up once. CDR3 sequence (DNA): TGTGCCAGCAGCCCACGGGGGTCTCAGCCCCAGCATTTT. Amino acid sequence: CASSPRGSQPQHF. The chain uses TRBV7-2 and TRBJ1-5; maybe TRBD1 (5 bases). Trimming took off 5 bases at V and 6 bases at J, with 11 bases between the two ends. Per germline, CDR1 SGHTA and CDR2 FQGNSA. The CDR3 runs to 13 residues.

This CDR3 reads CASCLNTGELFF. The CDR3 DNA follows: TGTGCCAGTTGTCTTAACACCGGGGAGCTGTTTTTT. The V call is TRBV19, the J call TRBJ2-2; D is ambiguous. The germline CDR1 and CDR2 sequences are LNHDA and SQIVND (reference sequence). Trimming removed 8 bases from V and 2 bases from J, with 6 bases in between. This CDR3 has 12 residues.